This is a list of T cell receptor beta chains from one sample in a study of cytomegalovirus exposure and HLA in healthy donors. Profiling relied on immunoSEQ multiplex PCR, and the TCRdb table lists in-frame clones only, not all of them. The data hold about 200,000 clones, with roughly 83% observed a single time. The sequenced sample consisted of PBMCs. The source of these receptors is a male donor in good health and CMV-seropositive. CDR3s include the opening cysteine and the closing phenylalanine or tryptophan. Fields, in order: clone size, V gene, D gene, J gene, CDR3 protein, CDR3 DNA. The D gene is left open where the match is weak. Rows give clone size only sometimes, using once, few, many, or a class for an expanded clone.

clone size: .; V gene: TRBV30; D gene: TRBD1; J gene: TRBJ1-4; CDR3 protein: CAWRGTGDTLKLFF; CDR3 DNA: TGTGCCTGGAGGGGGACAGGGGATACCCTGAAACTGTTTTTT
clone size: .; V gene: TRBV19; D gene: .; J gene: TRBJ2-1; CDR3 protein: CASTPGNIPLQNEQFF; CDR3 DNA: TGTGCCAGTACCCCAGGGAACATACCCTTACAGAATGAGCAGTTCTTC
clone size: .; V gene: TRBV27; D gene: TRBD2; J gene: TRBJ2-7; CDR3 protein: CASSLWREGRSYEQYF; CDR3 DNA: TGTGCCAGCAGTTTATGGCGGGAGGGCCGATCCTACGAGCAGTACTTC
clone size: .; V gene: TRBV9; D gene: TRBD1; J gene: TRBJ1-2; CDR3 protein: CASSSGTGPTYGYTF; CDR3 DNA: TGTGCCAGCAGCTCCGGGACAGGGCCTACCTATGGCTACACCTTC
clone size: once; V gene: TRBV11-2; D gene: TRBD2; J gene: TRBJ2-3; CDR3 protein: CASSSRSAGGTDTQYF; CDR3 DNA: TGTGCCAGCAGCTCCAGATCGGCGGGAGGCACAGATACGCAGTATTTT
clone size: few; V gene: TRBV6-5; D gene: TRBD1; J gene: TRBJ1-2; CDR3 protein: CASVRQGDYGYTF; CDR3 DNA: TGTGCCAGCGTCCGACAGGGCGACTATGGCTACACCTTC
clone size: .; V gene: TRBV14; D gene: TRBD1; J gene: TRBJ1-3; CDR3 protein: CASSQTLRTGSGSGNTIYF; CDR3 DNA: TGTGCCAGCAGCCAGACCCTCCGGACAGGGAGTGGCTCTGGAAACACCATATATTTT
clone size: .; V gene: TRBV11-2; D gene: .; J gene: TRBJ1-3; CDR3 protein: CASSLDRGSGNTIYF; CDR3 DNA: TGTGCCAGCAGCTTAGACAGGGGCTCTGGAAACACCATATATTTT
clone size: .; V gene: TRBV7-2; D gene: .; J gene: TRBJ2-6; CDR3 protein: CASSLAVSGHTVSGANVLTF; CDR3 DNA: TGTGCCAGCAGCTTAGCAGTATCCGGACACACCGTCTCTGGGGCCAACGTCCTGACTTTC
clone size: .; V gene: TRBV28; D gene: .; J gene: TRBJ1-2; CDR3 protein: CASLTVNYGYTF; CDR3 DNA: TGTGCCAGTCTGACAGTGAACTATGGCTACACCTTC
clone size: few; V gene: TRBV28; D gene: .; J gene: TRBJ2-7; CDR3 protein: CASSSTLRVLF; CDR3 DNA: TGTGCCAGCAGTTCGACTCTCCGGGTTCTCTTC
clone size: .; V gene: TRBV9; D gene: .; J gene: TRBJ1-2; CDR3 protein: CASSVDRADGYTF; CDR3 DNA: TGTGCCAGCAGCGTAGACAGGGCGGATGGCTACACCTTC
clone size: .; V gene: TRBV29-1; D gene: .; J gene: TRBJ1-2; CDR3 protein: CSVVGQSYGYTF; CDR3 DNA: TGCAGCGTTGTAGGACAGAGCTATGGCTACACCTTC
clone size: .; V gene: TRBV9; D gene: TRBD1; J gene: TRBJ1-2; CDR3 protein: CASSQTGGYGYTF; CDR3 DNA: TGTGCCAGCAGCCAAACAGGGGGGTATGGCTACACCTTC
clone size: .; V gene: TRBV9; D gene: TRBD2; J gene: TRBJ2-1; CDR3 protein: CASSAGGAGGRGEQFF; CDR3 DNA: TGTGCCAGCAGCGCGGGTGGAGCGGGAGGTAGGGGTGAGCAGTTCTTC
clone size: .; V gene: TRBV30; D gene: .; J gene: TRBJ1-2; CDR3 protein: CAWGDSDYGYTF; CDR3 DNA: TGTGCCTGGGGTGACAGTGACTATGGCTACACCTTC
clone size: .; V gene: TRBV9; D gene: TRBD1; J gene: TRBJ1-6; CDR3 protein: CASSPRTGNSPLHF; CDR3 DNA: TGTGCCAGCAGCCCAAGGACAGGGAATTCACCCCTCCACTTT
clone size: .; V gene: TRBV18; D gene: .; J gene: TRBJ1-4; CDR3 protein: CASSPPNLVQKKLFF; CDR3 DNA: TGTGCCAGCTCACCACCGAATTTGGTCCAGAAGAAACTGTTTTTT
clone size: once; V gene: TRBV7-8; D gene: .; J gene: TRBJ1-1; CDR3 protein: CASSSIGGVSVNTEAFF; CDR3 DNA: TGTGCCAGCAGCTCAATCGGGGGGGTTAGCGTGAACACTGAAGCTTTCTTT
clone size: once; V gene: TRBV10-2; D gene: TRBD2; J gene: TRBJ2-7; CDR3 protein: CASDPQRETGEQYF; CDR3 DNA: TGCGCCAGCGACCCGCAGCGGGAGACGGGCGAGCAGTACTTC
clone size: .; V gene: TRBV6-1; D gene: .; J gene: TRBJ2-3; CDR3 protein: CASIPRSSSTDTQYF; CDR3 DNA: TGTGCCAGCATCCCTAGGTCTTCATCCACAGATACGCAGTATTTT
clone size: .; V gene: TRBV5-5; D gene: .; J gene: TRBJ1-4; CDR3 protein: CASSFRGGVGEKLFF; CDR3 DNA: TGTGCCAGCAGCTTTCGTGGCGGGGTTGGTGAAAAACTGTTTTTT
clone size: .; V gene: TRBV10-3; D gene: .; J gene: TRBJ2-2; CDR3 protein: CAISVQENTGELFF; CDR3 DNA: TGTGCCATCAGTGTTCAGGAGAACACCGGGGAGCTGTTTTTT
clone size: once; V gene: TRBV6-5; D gene: .; J gene: TRBJ1-1; CDR3 protein: CASSYKQGITEAFF; CDR3 DNA: TGTGCCAGCAGTTATAAACAGGGAATCACTGAAGCTTTCTTT
clone size: .; V gene: TRBV19; D gene: TRBD1; J gene: TRBJ1-2; CDR3 protein: CASSSPTGTGVFGYTF; CDR3 DNA: TGTGCCAGTAGTTCCCCGACCGGGACAGGGGTTTTTGGCTACACCTTC
clone size: .; V gene: TRBV20-1; D gene: .; J gene: TRBJ2-7; CDR3 protein: CSARRAYEQYF; CDR3 DNA: TGCAGTGCTCGCCGGGCCTACGAGCAGTACTTC